This TCR beta chain comes out of a study of blood T cell repertoires in COVID-19. At the level of the study: Specimens from acute and convalescent COVID-19 originated in the United States, Italy and Spain.

Cohorts were based on clinical histories the participants reported. Cohort 3 recovery required two negative PCRs, clearance, or symptom resolution. In the original workflow: Estimates of nucleated cell counts were drawn from the amplification of reference gene primers. Libraries were prepared by immunoSEQ multiplex PCR; TCRdb keeps only in-frame clonotypes and omits some of them. V and J calls and clone size are those listed in that table; D and trimming were worked out from the DNA. The sample yields about 230,000 clones, 70% to 90% seen once. Germline CDR1 reads MDHEN; CDR2 reads SYDVKM. V shed 6 bases and J shed 2 bases, with 14 bases lying between them. CDR3 length: 15 residues.

The receptor was isolated from a man aged 25-40 years who had recovered from COVID-19. V usage is TRBV28 and J usage is TRBJ1-5; the D is unclear. Sequences were obtained from PBMCs or T cells enriched from blood (not recorded which). CDR3 sequence: CASRTGRVGNQPQHF. In DNA, the CDR3 is TGTGCCAGCAGAACCGGGAGAGTGGGCAATCAGCCCCAGCATTTT.